This TCR beta chain was recovered during a study of shared clonotypes between healthy human individuals. The study, taken as a whole, reports: Generally, estimated richness proved larger in naive subsets than it did in memory subsets. Clonotypes shared by all four donors outscored non-shared clonotypes in generation probability.

About this clone: As yet, its antigen is unknown.

Looked up from germline, CDR1 is SEHNR and CDR2 is FQNEAQ (reference sequence). This CDR3 has 19 residues. V lost 0 bases to trimming and J lost 8 bases; unmatched junction nucleotides: 17. Measured with immunoSEQ multiplex PCR; TCRdb has only the in-frame clones, and not every one. The sample includes about 870,000 clones, 92% of them seen just once. CD45RO negativity and positive selection for CCR7 defined naive CD8 cells, a population that excluded terminally differentiated effector memory CD45RA+ cells. The sample comprised naive CD8+ T cells sorted from blood. This clonotype originated in a man aged 30 to 45 in good health. The chain combines TRBV7-9 with TRBJ2-1; the match to TRBD2 covers 9 bases. For the CDR3, the DNA is TGTGCCAGCAGCTTAGCGGGTAGCGGGAGTAATTTATTTCTTCATGAGCAGTTCTTC. It yields the protein CASSLAGSGSNLFLHEQFF.